The rows below give T cell receptor beta chains drawn from one sample of a study of T cells in Graves' hyperthyroidism and ophthalmopathy. TCRdb re-called the multiplex PCR reads with MiXCR, one entry per CDR3 protein. In the table there are approximately 480,000 distinct CDR3 sequences, roughly 20% of which are singletons. What was sequenced was blood. Receptors were obtained from a man in his late teens or twenties with Graves' hyperthyroidism. Each CDR3 is given with its conserved first and last residue. The D gene is left open where the match is weak. The size field is filled for only some rows; it gives once, few, many or a size class.

clone_size j_call v_call d_call cdr3_nt cdr3_aa
many TRBJ2-2 TRBV28 TRBD2 TGTGCCAGCAGTCGATTTGGACTAGCGGGGGGGCCCGGGGAGCTGTTTTTT CASSRFGLAGGPGELFF
many TRBJ2-7 TRBV7-9 TRBD2 TGTGCCAGCAGCTCACTAGCGGGGCTTTACGAGCAGTACTTC CASSSLAGLYEQYF
many TRBJ2-1 TRBV4-2 TRBD2 TGTGCCAGCAGCCAAGGTAGCGGGGGAGATTACAATGAGCAGTTCTTC CASSQGSGGDYNEQFF
many TRBJ2-5 TRBV20-1 TRBD1 TGCAGTGCTAGCAGGGGGCCGTTAGATAAAGAGACCCAGTACTTC CSASRGPLDKETQYF
few TRBJ1-2 TRBV6-1 . TGTGCCAGCAGTGAGGGGGAGTCTCGTGGCTACACCTTC CASSEGESRGYTF
few TRBJ2-5 TRBV11-2 . TGTGCCAGCAGCTTAGAAGGGGCTGGGACCCAGTACTTC CASSLEGAGTQYF
many TRBJ1-2 TRBV12-3/TRBV12-4 . TGTGCCAGCAAGCCGGGGGGGTACTATGGCTACACCTTC CASKPGGYYGYTF
many TRBJ1-6 TRBV5-1 . TGCGCCAGCAGCTCGATCCGGGCCCGGAATTCACCCCTCCACTTT CASSSIRARNSPLHF
few TRBJ2-2 TRBV5-1 . TGCGCCAGCAGCTGGGACTGGAACACCGGGGAGCTGTTTTTT CASSWDWNTGELFF
many TRBJ2-2 TRBV19 TRBD2 TGTGCCAGTAGTATAGATATTTCGGCGGGAGCCGGGGAGCTGTTTTTT CASSIDISAGAGELFF
few TRBJ2-7 TRBV28 . TGTGCCAGCAGCCAGAAAGCAGGGTCAAAGTCCTTC CASSQKAGSKSF
many TRBJ1-5 TRBV11-3 TRBD1 TGTGCCAGCAGCTTCAGACAGGGTGGCAATCAGCCCCAGCATTTT CASSFRQGGNQPQHF
many TRBJ2-7 TRBV20-1 . TGCAGTGCTAGGATTTGGGATGACAGCTCCTACGAGCAGTACTTC CSARIWDDSSYEQYF
many TRBJ1-1 TRBV29-1 . TGCAGCCCTTGGGGGAAGAACACTGAAGCTTTCTTT CSPWGKNTEAFF
. TRBJ1-1 TRBV4-1 TRBD1 TGCGCCAGCAGCCAAGGGGACAGAATGAACACTGAAGCTTTCTTT CASSQGDRMNTEAFF
many TRBJ1-1 TRBV28 . TGTGCCAGCAGTTCCTCGGGAGTTCTGAGACGTTTGAACACTGAAGCTTTCTTT CASSSSGVLRRLNTEAFF
. TRBJ2-5 TRBV7-2 . TGTGCCAGCAGCTTAGAGGTCGGCGGGGAGACCCAGTACTTC CASSLEVGGETQYF
few TRBJ2-7 TRBV11-2 . TGTGCCAGCAGCTTCCCGGGGGTGGACTACGAGCAGTACTTC CASSFPGVDYEQYF
many TRBJ1-1 TRBV4-1 TRBD1 TGCGCCAGCAGCCAATCGACAGGGACTAATACTGAAGCTTTCTTT CASSQSTGTNTEAFF
few TRBJ2-7 TRBV11-2 . TGTGCCAGCAGCTATACAGAGTTCTACGAGCAGTACTTC CASSYTEFYEQYF
. TRBJ2-7 TRBV7-2 . TGTGCCAGCAGCCCCTACGTCGATTCCGAGCAGTACTTC CASSPYVDSEQYF
. TRBJ1-2 TRBV28 . TGTGCCAGCAGTTTATCAGGGGAGGGCTATGGCTACACCTTC CASSLSGEGYGYTF
. TRBJ2-2 TRBV19 . TGTGCCAGTAGTATTCCCGGGGAGCTGTTTTTT CASSIPGELFF
. TRBJ1-1 TRBV11-2 . TGTGCCAGCCCTTTGGGGCGGGGGGGAGACACTGAAGCTTTCTTT CASPLGRGGDTEAFF
. TRBJ1-5 TRBV6-5 . TGTGCCAGCAGTTACGGGGCGAGGCAGCCCCAGCATTTT CASSYGARQPQHF
many TRBJ1-3 TRBV15 . TGTGCCACCAGCAGAGATTCGGGGGCAGGAAACACCATATATTTT CATSRDSGAGNTIYF
many TRBJ1-1 TRBV27 TRBD1 TGTGCCAGCAGTTTATATTCCGGATCGACAGGGACGAACACTGAAGCTTTCTTT CASSLYSGSTGTNTEAFF
. TRBJ2-7 TRBV28 TRBD2 TGTGCCAGCAGTGCCGGGACTAGCGGGGGGAGGTACGAGCAGTACTTC CASSAGTSGGRYEQYF
many TRBJ2-2 TRBV6-1 TRBD1 TGTGCCAGCAGCCAGGGGGCAAACACCGGGGAGCTGTTTTTT CASSQGANTGELFF
many TRBJ2-5 TRBV6-5 TRBD1 TGTGCCAGCACCTTGACAGGGGCCATCCAAGAGACCCAGTACTTC CASTLTGAIQETQYF
many TRBJ1-5 TRBV28 . TGTGCCAGCAGTTTGCCGGCAACTCGGCCTCAGCCCCAGCATTTT CASSLPATRPQPQHF
many TRBJ1-1 TRBV19 . TGTGCCACCACTCAAGGGTTCACTGAAGCTTTCTTT CATTQGFTEAFF
. TRBJ2-7 TRBV12-3/TRBV12-4 TRBD1 TGTGCCAGCCAGGGGGCACCCTACGAGCAGTACTTC CASQGAPYEQYF
many TRBJ1-5 TRBV6-1 . TGTGCCAGCAGGGCCGGGCCCCAGAGTAATCAGCCCCAGCATTTT CASRAGPQSNQPQHF
many TRBJ1-2 TRBV6-1 TRBD1 TGTGCCAGCAGTGAAGCGGCCCAGGACAGGGATGGCTACACCTTC CASSEAAQDRDGYTF
many TRBJ2-5 TRBV30 . TGTGCCTGGAGTCGGGACTCAGAGACCCAGTACTTC CAWSRDSETQYF
many TRBJ2-7 TRBV28 . TGTGCCAGCAGTGACAGGGAGGAGGACGAGCAGTACTTC CASSDREEDEQYF
. TRBJ2-7 TRBV6-1 . TGTGCCAGCAGTCGAAAAGGGTTGGTATACGAGCAGTACTTC CASSRKGLVYEQYF
many TRBJ1-1 TRBV20-1 . TGCAGTGCTAGTTATGGTACGTTCAAGGCGAGCACTGAAGCTTTCTTT CSASYGTFKASTEAFF
. TRBJ2-2 TRBV27 TRBD1 TGTGCCAGCAGAAGAACAGGGGGAGCGGCCACCGGGGAGCTGTTTTTT CASRRTGGAATGELFF
many TRBJ1-1 TRBV30 TRBD1 TGTGCCTGGAGTCCCACAGGGGGCGTTGAAGCTTTCTTT CAWSPTGGVEAFF
few TRBJ2-7 TRBV29-1 TRBD2 TGCAGCGTTGAAGCGCCTAGCGGGGCTCATCCCTACGAGCAGTACTTC CSVEAPSGAHPYEQYF
many TRBJ2-7 TRBV4-1 TRBD1 TGCGCCAGCAGCCAAGAGACAGGGGCCTTCTACGAGCAGTACTTC CASSQETGAFYEQYF
. TRBJ1-2 TRBV20-1 . TGCAGTGCTAGATCGCCGCTATTAGGTCCCGCCGCGGGCGGCTACACCTTC CSARSPLLGPAAGGYTF
. TRBJ2-7 TRBV2 TRBD2 TGTGCCACTAGGGAGGGGAACTACGAGCAGTACTTC CATREGNYEQYF
few TRBJ2-5 TRBV10-3 . TGTGCCATCAGTGAGTCAGCGGGAGAGACCCAGTACTTC CAISESAGETQYF
many TRBJ1-1 TRBV7-8 . TGTGCCAGCAGCTACCCGAACACTGAAGCTTTCTTT CASSYPNTEAFF
. TRBJ1-1 TRBV5-6 . TGTGCCAGCTGCTCCCTCCCGCGGCTGATTGACACTGAAGCTTTCTTT CASCSLPRLIDTEAFF
many TRBJ1-2 TRBV29-1 TRBD1 TGCAGCGTTGAAACTGTGAGGGGACAGGCTATAGGGTATGGCTACACCTTC CSVETVRGQAIGYGYTF
many TRBJ2-2 TRBV6-1 . TGTGCCAGCAGCGAAGCCTTCTTCCAGGGGTCGACCACCGGGGAGCTGTTTTTT CASSEAFFQGSTTGELFF